A single sample is the source of the 15 T cell receptor beta chains below, sequenced in a study of CD8 T cells in Susac syndrome. Random-hexamer reverse transcription was applied to about 0.45 to 1 ug RNA. In TCRdb, the immunoSEQ multiplex PCR reads were re-called with MiXCR into one record per CDR3 protein. This sample yields tens of thousands of distinct CDR3 sequences, of which about 92% are seen a single time; about 0.15% belongs to the top ten. Material for sequencing was CD4+ T cells from PBMCs. These receptors came from a human donor with Susac syndrome.

The chain carries TRBV7-9 and TRBJ2-5; 8 bases map to TRBD1. After removal of 3 bases from V and 2 bases from J, the junction contained 5 bases not matched to a gene. CDR3 size: 15 residues. Germline loops: CDR1 SEHNR, CDR2 FQNEAQ (reference sequence). The CDR3 loop is CASSFPGQGQETQYF. The CDR3 coding sequence is TGTGCCAGCAGCTTTCCCGGACAGGGACAAGAGACCCAGTACTTC.

This clonotype was seen only a few times. The J gene is TRBJ2-7, the V gene TRBV11-3; no reliable D call. Trimming removed 1 base at V and 3 bases at J, with 7 bases between. Germline V gene lookup returns CDR1 SGHNT and CDR2 YENEEA. The CDR3 covers 13 residues. The CDR3 loop reads CASSLGRDYEQYF. CDR3 DNA sequence: TGTGCCAGCAGCTTAGGAAGGGACTACGAGCAGTACTTC.

The V and J genes are TRBV30 and TRBJ1-2; D may be TRBD1 (5 bases). Germline assignment: CDR1 GTSNPN and CDR2 SVGIG (reference sequence). CDR3 size: 10 residues. V was clipped by 5 bases and J by 8 bases, with 9 bases between them. Here the CDR3 DNA reads TGTGCCTGGCGGCGGGGGGGCTACACCTTC. Protein: CAWRRGGYTF.

This clonotype was observed a few times. This chain connects TRBV11-2 to TRBJ2-3; no clear D gene. The germline V gene has CDR1 SGHAT and CDR2 FQNNGV. V lost 3 bases and J lost 5, with 9 bases in between. The CDR3 length is 13 residues. In DNA form, the CDR3 reads TGTGCCAGCAGCTTGGTCGGACGAGATACGCAGTATTTT. This encodes CASSLVGRDTQYF.

This clonotype has just a few counts. The chain is built from TRBV20-1 and TRBJ1-5; D unclear. CDR3 length: 13 residues. V was pared by 6 bases and J by 5 bases, with 14 bases between. Germline assignment: CDR1 DFQATT and CDR2 SNEGSKA (reference sequence). CDR3 sequence (DNA): TGCAGTGCCCAGAGGCCGGGCGATCAGCCCCAGCATTTT. It yields the protein CSAQRPGDQPQHF.

The rearrangement links TRBV27 to TRBJ1-2; D ambiguous. With 3 bases removed from V and 3 bases from J, the gap between germline ends came to 8 bases. Germline values: CDR1 MNHEY, CDR2 SMNVEV (reference sequence). The CDR3 has 13 amino acids. The CDR3 sequence: CASSFSTDYGYTF. DNA for the CDR3: TGTGCCAGCAGTTTCTCCACGGACTATGGCTACACCTTC.

V and J are TRBV12-3 or TRBV12-4 and TRBJ2-4; no definite D call. CDR3 size: 16 residues. V lost 2 bases and J 0 bases, leaving 11 bases between the germline ends. The CDR3 DNA is TGTGCCAGCAGTTTACGACTCACACTAGCCAAAAACATTCAGTACTTC. Translated: CASSLRLTLAKNIQYF.

The rearrangement joins TRBV6-1 to TRBJ2-1; the D gene is possibly TRBD2 (6 bases). In germline, CDR1 is MNHNS, CDR2 SASEGT. V gave up 4 bases and J gave up 6 bases, with 16 bases separating them. CDR3 length: 15 residues. The CDR3, as DNA: TGTGCCAGCAGTGCCCCAACTACCGGGAGCAATGAGCAGTTCTTC. It translates to CASSAPTTGSNEQFF.

The J gene is TRBJ1-1, the V gene TRBV3-1; TRBD1 might be the D (5 bases). The V end was cut by 5 bases, the J end by 7 bases, with 11 bases between. Per the germline V gene, CDR1 is LGHDT and CDR2 is YNNKEL (reference sequence). There are 12 residues in the CDR3. The CDR3, as DNA: TGTGCCAGCAGCTCCCCCGGGGGTGAAGCTTTCTTT. This encodes CASSSPGGEAFF. Full variable domain (rest looked up from reference TRBV3-1 and TRBJ1-1): DTAVSQTPKYLVTQMGNDKSIKCEQNLGHDTMYWYKQDSKKFLKIMFSYNNKELIINETVPNRFSPKSPDKAHLNLHINSLELGDSAVYFCASSSPGGEAFFGQGTRLTVV.

This chain connects TRBV5-4 to TRBJ2-5, with 7 bases identical to TRBD2. CDR1 SGHNT and CDR2 YYREEE come from the germline V gene (reference sequence). V shed 0 bases, J shed 2 bases, and the junction held 7 bases outside the gene matches. CDR3 length: 16 residues. The CDR3 bases are TGTGCCAGCAGCTTGGGGGGTGGGGAGGGTCAAGAGACCCAGTACTTC. Amino acid sequence: CASSLGGGEGQETQYF.

This chain uses TRBV7-2 with TRBJ2-1, with TRBD1 as a possible D gene (5 bases). V gave up 5 bases and J gave up 9 bases, with 17 bases separating them. The V gene's germline CDR1 is SGHTA and CDR2 FQGNSA. This CDR3 comprises 14 residues. CDR3 nucleotide sequence: TGTGCCAGCAGCCCCGGTCTTCCAAGGGGTGAGCAGTTCTTC. It translates to CASSPGLPRGEQFF.

This chain's CDR3 is CSARDMAGAYNEQFF. The CDR3 DNA follows: TGCAGTGCTAGAGATATGGCGGGGGCCTACAATGAGCAGTTCTTC. This chain joins TRBV20-1 and TRBJ2-1; TRBD2 matches 7 bases. The CDR3 sequence is 15 residues long. CDR1 and CDR2 (germline): DFQATT, SNEGSKA (reference sequence). J gave up 2 bases and V 0 bases, and 4 bases lay outside the gene matches.

This clonotype was observed a few times. This sequence joins TRBV25-1 and TRBJ2-1; TRBD2 is a possible D gene (6 bases). The germline V gene has CDR1 MGHDK and CDR2 SYGVNS. With 3 bases removed from V and 8 bases from J, the gap between germline ends came to 17 bases. The CDR3 totals 15 residues. CDR3 nucleotide sequence: TGTGCCAGCAGTGACCCCAGCGGGTTCGAGGATGAGCAGTTCTTC. It specifies CASSDPSGFEDEQFF.

The chain is built from TRBV20-1 and TRBJ1-2, with D maybe TRBD1 (5 bases). Trimming took off 4 bases at V and 2 bases at J, with 20 bases between the two ends. The V gene's germline CDR1 is DFQATT and CDR2 SNEGSKA (reference sequence). The CDR3 is made up of 16 amino acids. The CDR3 loop is CSAMSPSGTVNYGYTF. The CDR3 nucleotides are TGCAGTGCTATGTCACCCTCGGGGACGGTGAACTATGGCTACACCTTC.

The chain is built from TRBV4-2 and TRBJ2-3; the D gene is possibly TRBD2 (5 bases). V lost 0 bases and J lost 0, with 16 bases in between. The CDR3 sequence is 18 residues long. Germline lookup yields CDR1 LGHNA and CDR2 YNFKEQ. CDR3 DNA sequence: TGTGCCAGCAGCCAAGATCCGGAGGCGGTCACGAGCACAGATACGCAGTATTTT. Residues: CASSQDPEAVTSTDTQYF.